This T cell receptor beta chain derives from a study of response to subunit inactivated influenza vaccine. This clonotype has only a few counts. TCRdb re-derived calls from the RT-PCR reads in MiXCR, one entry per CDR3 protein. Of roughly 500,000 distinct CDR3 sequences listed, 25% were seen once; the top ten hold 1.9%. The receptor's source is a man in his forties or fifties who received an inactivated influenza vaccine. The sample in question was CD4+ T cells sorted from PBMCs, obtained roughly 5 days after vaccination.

CDR3 residues: CASSEGYRTAYEQYF. CDR3 DNA: TGTGCCAGCAGTGAAGGTTACAGGACCGCCTACGAGCAGTACTTC. This chain connects TRBV2 to TRBJ2-7, with D perhaps matching TRBD1 (5 bases). This CDR3 spans 15 amino acids. Trimming pared 1 base from V and 2 bases from J, leaving 12 bases between. Germline V CDR1 and CDR2: SNHLY, FYNNEI.